A single sample gave rise to the 29 T cell receptor beta chains below, sequenced in a study of cytomegalovirus exposure and HLA in healthy donors. This table comes from immunoSEQ multiplex PCR, and its TCRdb copy is limited to in-frame clones, with some not included. The data show under 250,000 clones, roughly 87% seen once. Sequencing input: PBMCs. All receptors come from a man between 18 and 35 years old in good health and CMV-seropositive.

The V call is TRBV20-1, the J call TRBJ2-3; D gene uncertain. CDR1 DFQATT and CDR2 SNEGSKA come from the germline V gene (reference sequence). V was cut by 1 base and J by 3 bases, with 2 bases left in between. This CDR3 region has 11 residues. The CDR3 nucleotides read TGCAGTGCTAGAGGAACAGATACGCAGTATTTT. This encodes CSARGTDTQYF.

This rearrangement joins TRBV6-5 to TRBJ2-7; D is uncertain. This CDR3 region has 14 residues. Trimming left V 5 bases short and J 2 bases short, with 13 bases between. Germline lookup yields CDR1 MNHEY and CDR2 SVGAGI. The CDR3 protein is CASSKGRIAYEQYF. The CDR3 DNA reads TGTGCCAGCAGTAAGGGTCGCATCGCCTACGAGCAGTACTTC.

The chain recombines TRBV6-5 with TRBJ2-7; 9 positions agree with TRBD1. The CDR3 sequence is 15 residues long. Looked up from germline, CDR1 is MNHEY and CDR2 is SVGAGI. Germline trimming cut 5 bases from V and 2 bases from J; bases unmatched to any gene: 7. The CDR3 bases are TGTGCCAGCAGTCTCGGTAGGACAGGGGCCTACGAGCAGTACTTC. Protein: CASSLGRTGAYEQYF.

The chain couples TRBV5-1 to TRBJ1-4; D remains ambiguous. In germline, CDR1 is SGHRS, CDR2 YFSETQ. CDR3 size: 16 residues. V shed 1 base and J shed 8 bases, with 18 bases lying between them. CDR3 sequence: CASSLSGPGLQEKLFF. CDR3 in DNA: TGCGCCAGCAGCTTGTCAGGACCCGGGCTGCAAGAAAAACTGTTTTTT.

The chain combines TRBV4-2 with TRBJ1-4; 10 bases line up with TRBD1. The CDR3 consists of 17 residues. Germline V gene data show CDR1 as LGHNA and CDR2 as YNFKEQ. V lost 1 base to trimming and J lost 2 bases; unmatched junction nucleotides: 4. The CDR3 DNA follows: TGTGCCAGCAGCCAAGGGACAGGGGGGGTCACTAATGAAAAACTGTTTTTT. It is translated as CASSQGTGGVTNEKLFF.

The chain couples TRBV2 to TRBJ2-1; D might be TRBD1 (6 bases). Per germline, CDR1 SNHLY and CDR2 FYNNEI. V was pared by 7 bases and J by 5 bases, with 15 bases between. The length of the CDR3 is 14 residues. In DNA, the CDR3 is TGTGCCAGCACCGGGACGAGACAGGACAATGAGCAGTTCTTC. Translated, it gives CASTGTRQDNEQFF. The complete variable domain, with remaining parts taken from reference TRBV2 and TRBJ2-1, reads EPEVTQTPSHQVTQMGQEVILRCVPISNHLYFYWYRQILGQKVEFLVSFYNNEISEKSEIFDDQFSVERPDGSNFTLKIRSTKLEDSAMYFCASTGTRQDNEQFFGPGTRLTVL.

CDR3 loop: CASRQWTRTLGTGELFF. In DNA, the CDR3 is TGTGCCAGTAGGCAGTGGACTAGGACTCTCGGCACCGGGGAGCTGTTTTTT. The chain has TRBV7-8 and TRBJ2-2, with 7 bases that match TRBD2. The V gene end was trimmed by 9 bases and the J gene end by 4 bases; junction bases not matched to a gene: 17. Per germline, CDR1 SGHVS and CDR2 FQNEAQ. This CDR3 spans 17 amino acids.

Here the CDR3 DNA reads TGTGCCAGCAGCTTTACTAGCGGGACCGCAGATACGCAGTATTTT. Its protein product is CASSFTSGTADTQYF. The chain uses TRBV11-2 and TRBJ2-3, with 10 bases that match TRBD2. This CDR3 has 15 residues. CDR1 is SGHAT, CDR2 FQNNGV, per germline. V was clipped by 3 bases and J by 4 bases; unmatched bases: 4.

Comments on this clone: Other nucleotide sequences in the sample specify the same CDR3. This rearrangement joins TRBV20-1 to TRBJ2-7, with 7 nucleotides matching TRBD1. The junction had 3 bases not matched to a gene; V was cut back by 6 bases and J by 4 bases. Germline V gives CDR1 DFQATT, CDR2 SNEGSKA (reference sequence). There are 11 residues in the CDR3. DNA of the CDR3: TGCAGTGCAAACAGGGGATACGAGCAGTACTTC. It is translated as CSANRGYEQYF.

This chain uses TRBV30 with TRBJ1-2; TRBD1 agrees at 10 bases. The germline gives CDR1 GTSNPN, CDR2 SVGIG (reference sequence). Trimming at V came to 5 bases and at J to 8 bases, leaving 11 bases not matched to a gene. The CDR3 has 14 amino acids. The CDR3 coding sequence is TGTGCCTGGGGGGAAGGGACAGGGGCATTAGGCTACACCTTC. Protein product: CAWGEGTGALGYTF.

This sequence joins TRBV27 and TRBJ2-3; D gene uncertain. Germline CDR1 reads MNHEY; CDR2 reads SMNVEV (reference sequence). The CDR3 extends over 16 amino acids. V dropped 5 bases and J dropped 2 bases, with 17 bases sitting between them. CDR3 coding DNA: TGTGCCAGCAGTCGGGCTGGAGAAATAAACACAGATACGCAGTATTTT. It is translated as CASSRAGEINTDTQYF.

V gene TRBV7-2 combines with J gene TRBJ2-7, with 10 bases that match TRBD2. Germline V gene data show CDR1 as SGHTA and CDR2 as FQGNSA. V lost 0 bases and J lost 4; bases outside the gene matches: 3. CDR3 length equals 15 residues. The CDR3 protein is CASSLAPSGGYEQYF. CDR3 coding DNA: TGTGCCAGCAGCTTAGCGCCTAGCGGGGGATACGAGCAGTACTTC.

The chain is built from TRBV19 and TRBJ1-2; 9 bases agree with TRBD1. The germline gives CDR1 LNHDA, CDR2 SQIVND (reference sequence). Unmatched junction bases numbered 6, after V lost 9 bases and J lost 4 bases. This CDR3 has 13 amino acids. The CDR3 nucleotides are TGTGCCAGCCGGGACAGGGATACCTATGGCTACACCTTC. Translated: CASRDRDTYGYTF.

CDR3 DNA sequence: TGTGCCAGCAGCTCTAGCGGGAGGGTCACCGGGGAGCTGTTTTTT. The encoded protein is CASSSSGRVTGELFF. The V gene is TRBV7-3, the J gene TRBJ2-2; 12 nucleotides agree with TRBD2. The CDR3 is made up of 15 amino acids. Germline-derived CDR1 and CDR2 are SGHTA and FQGTGA. V lost 4 bases, J lost 4 bases, and 1 base stayed unmatched.

V usage is TRBV2 and J usage is TRBJ2-2; 7 bases match TRBD1. CDR1 SNHLY and CDR2 FYNNEI come from the germline V gene. This CDR3 spans 15 amino acids. Losses at the gene ends were 0 bases for V and 7 bases for J; bases not matched to a gene: 5. Here the CDR3 reads CASSEASGGIGELFF. CDR3 nucleotides: TGTGCCAGCAGTGAAGCATCAGGGGGTATCGGGGAGCTGTTTTTT.

The chain is built from TRBV9 and TRBJ2-7; D perhaps matches TRBD2 (6 bases). Germline loops: CDR1 SGDLS, CDR2 YYNGEE. V gave up 0 bases and J gave up 2 bases, with 12 bases separating them. There are 15 residues in the CDR3. CDR3 region: CASSVGGTGAYEQYF. CDR3 coding DNA: TGTGCCAGCAGCGTAGGCGGGACGGGCGCCTACGAGCAGTACTTC.

V usage is TRBV7-6 and J usage is TRBJ1-2; unclear D gene. In germline, CDR1 is SGHVS, CDR2 FNYEAQ. There are 11 residues in the CDR3. Trimming pared 5 bases from V and 7 bases from J, leaving 8 bases between. As DNA, the CDR3 is TGTGCCAGCAGCCCCGGCTCTGGCTACACCTTC. This sequence encodes CASSPGSGYTF.

This rearrangement joins TRBV29-1 to TRBJ2-1, with D unclear. The germline V gene has CDR1 SQVTM and CDR2 ANQGSEA. V lost 6 bases and J lost 0, with 12 bases in between. This CDR3 spans 14 amino acids. CDR3 amino acids: CSVIGGLSYNEQFF. In DNA form, the CDR3 reads TGCAGCGTGATCGGTGGCCTCTCCTACAATGAGCAGTTCTTC.

The chain combines TRBV5-4 with TRBJ2-1; 8 bases fit TRBD2. The germline CDR1 and CDR2 sequences are SGHNT and YYREEE (reference sequence). V was clipped by 3 bases and J by 4 bases; unmatched bases: 6. The CDR3 has 15 residues. The CDR3 nucleotides are TGTGCCAGCAGCTCCGGACTAGCATCGTACAATGAGCAGTTCTTC. It yields the protein CASSSGLASYNEQFF.

This clone was recorded only once. The rearrangement joins TRBV4-2 to TRBJ2-7; 7 bases map to TRBD1. Germline-derived CDR1 and CDR2 are LGHNA and YNFKEQ. Trimming removed 2 bases from V and 2 bases from J; junction bases left unmatched: 3. This CDR3 contains 14 residues. The CDR3 is CASSQPGQTYEQYF. CDR3 nucleotide sequence: TGTGCCAGCAGCCAACCGGGACAGACCTACGAGCAGTACTTC.

The chain links TRBV4-1 to TRBJ1-5; 9 bases are a match to TRBD1. The junction had 6 bases not matched to a gene; V was cut back by 6 bases and J by 6 bases. The length of the CDR3 is 14 residues. Germline V lookup: CDR1 MGHRA, CDR2 YSYEKL. The CDR3 DNA reads as TGCGCCAGCAGTAAACAGGGGGCGGTTCAGCCCCAGCATTTT. Translation: CASSKQGAVQPQHF.

This chain uses TRBV5-1 with TRBJ1-1, with D possibly TRBD1 on 6 matching bases. CDR1 SGHRS and CDR2 YFSETQ come from the germline V gene. The V end was cut by 3 bases, the J end by 4 bases, with 16 bases between. This CDR3 spans 15 amino acids. The CDR3 loop is CASSSSTGSGTEAFF. CDR3 nucleotide sequence: TGCGCCAGCAGCTCGAGTACAGGGTCGGGCACTGAAGCTTTCTTT.

In this sample, this clone turned up a few times. The chain links TRBV13 to TRBJ2-7; 12 positions agree with TRBD2. This CDR3 is 15 amino acids long. V shed 4 bases and J 1 base; nucleotides not matched to a gene: 2. Germline loops: CDR1 PRHDT, CDR2 FYEKMQ (reference sequence). The CDR3 bases are TGTGCCAGCAGCTCTAGCGGGAGGGGGTCCTACGAGCAGTACTTC. The encoded protein is CASSSSGRGSYEQYF.

The chain combines TRBV6-1 with TRBJ1-2, with a tentative D call TRBD1 (6 bases). CDR1 and CDR2 (germline): MNHNS, SASEGT. V shed 5 bases and J shed 5 bases, with 9 bases lying between them. The CDR3 loop spans 12 amino acids. DNA for the CDR3: TGTGCCAGCAGTCTTACAGGGTATGGCTACACCTTC. It is translated as CASSLTGYGYTF.

The chain recombines TRBV10-3 with TRBJ1-1, with D maybe TRBD1 (5 bases). Germline V gene lookup returns CDR1 ENHRY and CDR2 SYGVKD. Trimming pared 5 bases from V and 0 bases from J, leaving 19 bases between. The CDR3 spans 17 residues. The CDR3 nucleotides are TGTGCCATCAGTCCCGGTGGGGCAGGGTCTTTGAACACTGAAGCTTTCTTT. This codes for CAISPGGAGSLNTEAFF.

The genes are TRBV25-1 and TRBJ1-1, with D uncertain. CDR1 and CDR2 from the germline V gene are MGHDK and SYGVNS. Trimming took off 8 bases at V and 2 bases at J, with 15 bases between the two ends. The CDR3 is 14 residues long. CDR3: CASRPAGSNTEAFF. The CDR3 nucleotides are TGTGCCAGCCGACCAGCAGGCAGCAACACTGAAGCTTTCTTT. The complete variable domain, with remaining parts taken from reference TRBV25-1 and TRBJ1-1, reads EADIYQTPRYLVIGTGKKITLECSQTMGHDKMYWYQQDPGMELHLIHYSYGVNSTEKGDLSSESTVSRIRTEHFPLTLESARPSHTSQYLCASRPAGSNTEAFFGQGTRLTVV.

This clone was seen only once. The chain uses TRBV5-1 and TRBJ2-3; TRBD2 is a possible D gene (5 bases). The CDR3 consists of 14 residues. Germline-derived CDR1 and CDR2 are SGHRS and YFSETQ. V dropped 6 bases and J dropped 4 bases, with 15 bases sitting between them. Here the CDR3 DNA reads TGCGCCAGCAACCCCGGTTCGCGGGCAGATACGCAGTATTTT. This codes for CASNPGSRADTQYF.

This rearrangement joins TRBV28 to TRBJ2-7; 7 bases agree with TRBD2. Germline V gene sequence: CDR1 MDHEN, CDR2 SYDVKM. The CDR3 is made up of 15 amino acids. Germline trimming cut 3 bases from V and 2 bases from J; bases unmatched to any gene: 7. The CDR3 DNA reads as TGTGCCAGCAGTTTCCGGGGGGTATTAACCTACGAGCAGTACTTC. Residues: CASSFRGVLTYEQYF.

In nucleotides, the CDR3 is TGTGCCAGCACCTCCCCCGAGACGGACTACGAGCAGTACTTC. Its protein is CASTSPETDYEQYF. The chain carries TRBV6-5 and TRBJ2-7; D is ambiguous. The CDR3 runs to 14 residues. Trimming shortened V by 7 bases and J by 3 bases, and 16 bases separated the two germline ends. Germline CDR1 MNHEY, CDR2 SVGAGI.